This T cell receptor beta chain was documented in a study of glioma-infiltrating T cells. Study findings and constraints: Gliomas, especially low-grade, showed above-expected tissue-blood divergence; non-neoplastic patients showed below.

TCR alpha and beta CDR3 regions were amplified from RNA using iRepertoire nested multiplex PCR. Each CDR3 protein is one row after TCRdb ran MiXCR on the multiplex PCR reads. Here the sample spans roughly 3,600 distinct CDR3 sequences, 86% being singletons. This clonotype was seen a single time. The antigen is not known. The library was prepared for alpha chains; this beta chain is a stray read, so its frequency means little. The sequence came from a human donor with low-grade glioma or glioblastoma, undergoing nonglioma brain surgery, or in good health (not recorded which). The sample was glioma tissue, nonneoplastic brain tissue, or PBMCs (not recorded which).

As DNA, the CDR3 is TGTGCCAGCAGCTTAACAGTTCAAGAGACCCAGTACTTC. It specifies CASSLTVQETQYF. The chain links TRBV7-3 to TRBJ2-5; the D is unclear. This CDR3 is built from 13 residues. CDR1 SGHTA and CDR2 FQGTGA come from the germline V gene. The germline V and J ends were trimmed by 0 bases and 2 bases, with 4 bases remaining between them.